This T cell receptor beta chain was documented in a study of cytomegalovirus exposure and HLA in healthy donors. Study-level results: Through in vitro validation, a few CMV-associated chains were shown to be specific for CMV antigens. Reported performance of the classifier showed diagnosis of cytomegalovirus status with high specificity and sensitivity. Researchers counted around 160 TCR beta chains as cytomegalovirus-associated.

CDR3 length equals 14 residues. Germline CDR1 SGHDN, CDR2 FVKESK. V shed 1 base, J shed 8 bases, and the junction held 3 bases outside the gene matches. The repertoire was sequenced with immunoSEQ multiplex PCR; TCRdb's copy has only in-frame clones and lacks some. The sample carries around 120,000 clones, 85% to 90% recorded once. A word on this clone: As yet, its antigen is unknown.

Separate from the 666-subject first cohort was the approximately 120-subject validation cohort, to which the donors belonged. Sequences were obtained from PBMCs. The chain carries TRBV14 and TRBJ2-1, with 9 positions matching TRBD2. The sequence was obtained from a woman under 30 in good health and CMV-seropositive. The CDR3 DNA reads TGTGCCAGCAGCCAAGTTCTAGCGGGATATGAGCAGTTCTTC. Protein sequence: CASSQVLAGYEQFF.